This T cell receptor beta chain was recorded in a study of CD8 T cells in Susac syndrome. Study in general: Patients with Susac syndrome were therapy-naive, treated with corticosteroids, or treated with intravenous immunoglobulin alone when blood was collected.

Recently defined diagnostic criteria classed the Susac syndrome patients as definite or probable. RNA was extracted with the RNeasy kit, and a quantity of roughly 0.5 to 1 ug was reverse transcribed using random hexamers. Amplification of TCR beta CDR3 spanned 54 Vbeta and 13 Jbeta via immunoSEQ multiplex PCR. TCRdb redid the calling of the immunoSEQ multiplex PCR reads with MiXCR, one entry per CDR3 protein. This sample yields under 200,000 distinct CDR3 sequences, of which roughly nine tenths are seen a single time; approximately 0.086% belongs to the top ten. The source of this sequence is a human donor with Susac syndrome. Sequencing was done on a sample of CD4+ T cells from PBMCs.

The CDR3 here is CSARDLQNTDTQYF. CDR3 DNA: TGCAGTGCTAGAGATCTACAGAACACAGATACGCAGTATTTT. The gene calls are TRBV20-1 and TRBJ2-3, with D hard to call. The V end lost 0 bases, the J end lost 2 bases, and 9 bases lay between the germline ends. CDR3 length equals 14 residues. The germline gives CDR1 DFQATT, CDR2 SNEGSKA (reference sequence).